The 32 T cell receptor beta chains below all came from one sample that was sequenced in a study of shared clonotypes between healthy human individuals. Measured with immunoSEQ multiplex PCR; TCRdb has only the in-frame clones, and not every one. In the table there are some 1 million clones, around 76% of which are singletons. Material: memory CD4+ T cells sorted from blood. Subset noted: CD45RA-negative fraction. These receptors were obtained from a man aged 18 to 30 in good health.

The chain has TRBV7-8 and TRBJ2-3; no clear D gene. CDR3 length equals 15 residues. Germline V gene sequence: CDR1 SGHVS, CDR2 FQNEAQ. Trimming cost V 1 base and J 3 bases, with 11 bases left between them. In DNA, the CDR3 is TGTGCCAGCAGCTTAGAGCCAGGCGAGACAGATACGCAGTATTTT. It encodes CASSLEPGETDTQYF.

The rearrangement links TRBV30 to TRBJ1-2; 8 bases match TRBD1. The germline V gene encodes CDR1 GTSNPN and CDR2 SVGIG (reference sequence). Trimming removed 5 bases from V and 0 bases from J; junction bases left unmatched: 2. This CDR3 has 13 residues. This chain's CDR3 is CAWEGQANYGYTF. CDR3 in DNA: TGTGCCTGGGAGGGACAGGCTAACTATGGCTACACCTTC. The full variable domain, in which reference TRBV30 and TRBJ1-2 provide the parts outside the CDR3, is SQTIHQWPATLVQPVGSPLSLECTVEGTSNPNLYWYRQAAGRGLQLLFYSVGIGQISSEVPQNLSASRPQDRQFILSSKKLLLSDSGFYLCAWEGQANYGYTFGSGTRLTVV.

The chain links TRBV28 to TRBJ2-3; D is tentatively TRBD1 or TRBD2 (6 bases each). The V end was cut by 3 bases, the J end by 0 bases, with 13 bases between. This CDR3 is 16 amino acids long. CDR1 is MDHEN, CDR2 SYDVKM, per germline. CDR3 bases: TGTGCCAGCAGTTTCCCGGGGGCTGTGAGCACAGATACGCAGTATTTT. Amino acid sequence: CASSFPGAVSTDTQYF.

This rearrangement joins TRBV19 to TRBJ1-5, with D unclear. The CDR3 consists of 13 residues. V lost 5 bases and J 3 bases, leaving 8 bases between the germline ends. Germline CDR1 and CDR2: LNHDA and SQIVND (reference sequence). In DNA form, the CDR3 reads TGTGCCAGTAGTGGGCAGCACAATCAGCCCCAGCATTTT. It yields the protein CASSGQHNQPQHF.

CDR3 sequence reads: CASSPTSDRSYEQYF. CDR3 sequence (DNA): TGTGCCAGCAGCCCGACTAGCGATCGCTCCTACGAGCAGTACTTC. The chain has TRBV5-4 and TRBJ2-7, with 8 bases aligning to TRBD2. V shed 4 bases, J shed 0 bases, and the junction held 6 bases outside the gene matches. Germline lookup yields CDR1 SGHNT and CDR2 YYREEE (reference sequence). The CDR3 spans 15 residues.

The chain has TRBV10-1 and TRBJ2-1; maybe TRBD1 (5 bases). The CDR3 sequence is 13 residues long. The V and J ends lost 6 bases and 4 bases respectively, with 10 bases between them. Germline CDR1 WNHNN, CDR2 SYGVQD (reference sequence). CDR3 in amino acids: CASRTVWYNEQFF. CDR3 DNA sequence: TGCGCCAGCAGGACAGTCTGGTACAATGAGCAGTTCTTC.

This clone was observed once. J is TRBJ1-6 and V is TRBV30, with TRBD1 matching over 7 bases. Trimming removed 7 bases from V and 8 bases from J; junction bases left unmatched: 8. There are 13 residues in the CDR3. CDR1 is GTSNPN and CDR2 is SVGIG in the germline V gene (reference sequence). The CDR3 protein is CASTTGFDSPLHF. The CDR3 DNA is TGTGCCTCTACGACAGGGTTTGATTCACCCCTCCACTTT. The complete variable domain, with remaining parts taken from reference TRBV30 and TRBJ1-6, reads SQTIHQWPATLVQPVGSPLSLECTVEGTSNPNLYWYRQAAGRGLQLLFYSVGIGQISSEVPQNLSASRPQDRQFILSSKKLLLSDSGFYLCASTTGFDSPLHFGNGTRLTVT.

The CDR3 DNA reads TGTGCCAGCAGGGGGGGAGCGGGAGCTTCTTCGGCGCAGTACTTC. Translated: CASRGGAGASSAQYF. The chain joins TRBV6-5 to TRBJ2-7; 8 nucleotides match TRBD2. The V gene's germline CDR1 is MNHEY and CDR2 SVGAGI. J gave up 9 bases and V 6 bases, and 16 bases lay outside the gene matches. CDR3 length: 15 residues.

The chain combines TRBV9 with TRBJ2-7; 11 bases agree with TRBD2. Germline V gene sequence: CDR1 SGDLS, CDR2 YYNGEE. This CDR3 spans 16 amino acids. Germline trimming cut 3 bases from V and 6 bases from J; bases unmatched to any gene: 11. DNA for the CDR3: TGTGCCAGCAGCGAAACCCCGGGACTAGCGGAGGGCGAGCAGTACTTC. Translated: CASSETPGLAEGEQYF.

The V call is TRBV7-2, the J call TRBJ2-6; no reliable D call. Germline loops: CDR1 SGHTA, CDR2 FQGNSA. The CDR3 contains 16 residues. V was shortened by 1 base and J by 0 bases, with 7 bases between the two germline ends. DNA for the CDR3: TGTGCCAGCAGCTTAGGACGGAACTCTGGGGCCAACGTCCTGACTTTC. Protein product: CASSLGRNSGANVLTF. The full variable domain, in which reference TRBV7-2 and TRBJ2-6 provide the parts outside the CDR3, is GAGVSQSPSNKVTEKGKDVELRCDPISGHTALYWYRQSLGQGLEFLIYFQGNSAPDKSGLPSDRFSAERTGGSVSTLTIQRTQQEDSAVYLCASSLGRNSGANVLTFGAGSRLTVL.

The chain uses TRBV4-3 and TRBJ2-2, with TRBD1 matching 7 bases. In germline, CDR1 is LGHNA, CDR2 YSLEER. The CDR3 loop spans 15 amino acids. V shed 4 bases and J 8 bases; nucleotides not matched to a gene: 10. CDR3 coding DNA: TGCGCCAGCAGCCTGCGAGGGACAGAACCAGGGGAGCTGTTTTTT. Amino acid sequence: CASSLRGTEPGELFF.

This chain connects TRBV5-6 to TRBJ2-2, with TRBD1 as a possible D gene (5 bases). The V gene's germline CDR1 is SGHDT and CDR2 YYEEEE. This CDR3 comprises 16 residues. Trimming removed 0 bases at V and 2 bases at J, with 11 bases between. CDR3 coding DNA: TGTGCCAGCAGCTTGGGAGACAGAGCTAACACCGGGGAGCTGTTTTTT. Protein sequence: CASSLGDRANTGELFF.

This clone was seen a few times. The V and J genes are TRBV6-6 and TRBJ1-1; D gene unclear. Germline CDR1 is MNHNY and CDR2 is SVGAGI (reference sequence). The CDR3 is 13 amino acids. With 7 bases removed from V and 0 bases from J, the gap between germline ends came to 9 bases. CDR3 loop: CASTSPVNTEAFF. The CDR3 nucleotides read TGTGCCAGCACCTCGCCGGTGAACACTGAAGCTTTCTTT.

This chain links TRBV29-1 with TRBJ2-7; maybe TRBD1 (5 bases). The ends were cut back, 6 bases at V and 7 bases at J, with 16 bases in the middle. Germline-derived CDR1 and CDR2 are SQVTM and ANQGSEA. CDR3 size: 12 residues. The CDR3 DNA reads TGCAGCGTCCTCTGGGCAGGGCGAGAGCAGTACTTC. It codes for CSVLWAGREQYF.

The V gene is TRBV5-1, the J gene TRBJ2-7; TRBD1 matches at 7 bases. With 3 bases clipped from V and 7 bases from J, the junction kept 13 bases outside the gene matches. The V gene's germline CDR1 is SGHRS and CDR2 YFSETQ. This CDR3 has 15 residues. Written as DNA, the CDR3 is TGCGCCAGCAGCTGGAAGCCTACCGGGACAGAAGAGCAGTACTTC. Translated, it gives CASSWKPTGTEEQYF.

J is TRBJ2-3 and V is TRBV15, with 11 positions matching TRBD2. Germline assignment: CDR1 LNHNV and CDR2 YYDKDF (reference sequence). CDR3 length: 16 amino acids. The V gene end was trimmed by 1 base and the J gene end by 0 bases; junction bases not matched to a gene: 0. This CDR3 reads CATSRGTSGSTDTQYF. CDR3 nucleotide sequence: TGTGCCACCAGCAGAGGGACTAGCGGGAGCACAGATACGCAGTATTTT.

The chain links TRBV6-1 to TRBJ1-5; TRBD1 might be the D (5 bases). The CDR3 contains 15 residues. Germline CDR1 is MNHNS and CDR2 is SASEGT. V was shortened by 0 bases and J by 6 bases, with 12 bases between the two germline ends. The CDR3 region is CASSEAGGGFQPQHF. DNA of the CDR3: TGTGCCAGCAGTGAAGCTGGGGGGGGTTTTCAGCCCCAGCATTTT.

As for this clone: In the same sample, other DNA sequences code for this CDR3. The CDR3 protein is CASSDSGNTEAFF. The CDR3 nucleotides read TGCGCCAGCAGTGATTCCGGGAACACTGAAGCTTTCTTT. V gene TRBV10-1 combines with J gene TRBJ1-1; D gene unclear. The CDR3 covers 13 residues. Germline CDR1 is WNHNN and CDR2 is SYGVQD (reference sequence). The germline V and J ends were trimmed by 3 bases and 1 base, with 6 bases remaining between them.

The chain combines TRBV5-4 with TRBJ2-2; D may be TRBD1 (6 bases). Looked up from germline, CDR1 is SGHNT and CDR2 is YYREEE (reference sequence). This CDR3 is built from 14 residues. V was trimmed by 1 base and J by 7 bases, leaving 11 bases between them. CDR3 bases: TGTGCCAGCAGCTTGAATGACAGGCGCGGGGAGCTGTTTTTT. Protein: CASSLNDRRGELFF.

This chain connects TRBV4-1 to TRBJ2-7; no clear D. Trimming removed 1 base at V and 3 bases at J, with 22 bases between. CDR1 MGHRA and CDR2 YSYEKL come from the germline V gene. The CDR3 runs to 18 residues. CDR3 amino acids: CASSQGTQFEHTNYEQYF. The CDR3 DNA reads TGCGCCAGCAGCCAAGGGACCCAATTCGAACACACAAACTACGAGCAGTACTTC.

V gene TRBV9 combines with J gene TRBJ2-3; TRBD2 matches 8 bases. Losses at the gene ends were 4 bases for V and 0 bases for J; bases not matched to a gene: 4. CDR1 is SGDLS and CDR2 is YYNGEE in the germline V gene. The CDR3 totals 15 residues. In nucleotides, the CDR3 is TGTGCCAGCAGCTCCCCGGGGGGGAGCACAGATACGCAGTATTTT. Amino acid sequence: CASSSPGGSTDTQYF. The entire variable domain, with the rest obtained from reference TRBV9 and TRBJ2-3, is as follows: DSGVTQTPKHLITATGQRVTLRCSPRSGDLSVYWYQQSLDQGLQFLIQYYNGEERAKGNILERFSAQQFPDLHSELNLSSLELGDSALYFCASSSPGGSTDTQYFGPGTRLTVL.

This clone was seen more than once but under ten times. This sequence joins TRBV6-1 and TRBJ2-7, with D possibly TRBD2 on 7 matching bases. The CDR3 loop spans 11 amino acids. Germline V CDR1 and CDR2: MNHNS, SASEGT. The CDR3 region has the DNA TGTGCACTGGGGGGGAGGACAGCCCAGTACTTC. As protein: CALGGRTAQYF.

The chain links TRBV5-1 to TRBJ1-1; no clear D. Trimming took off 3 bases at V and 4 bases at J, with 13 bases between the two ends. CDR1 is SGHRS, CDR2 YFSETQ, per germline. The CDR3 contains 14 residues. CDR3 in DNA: TGCGCCAGCAGCTCTTTGACCCGCTCCACTGAAGCTTTCTTT. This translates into CASSSLTRSTEAFF. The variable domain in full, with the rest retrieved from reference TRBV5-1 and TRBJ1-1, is KAGVTQTPRYLIKTRGQQVTLSCSPISGHRSVSWYQQTPGQGLQFLFEYFSETQRNKGNFPGRFSGRQFSNSRSEMNVSTLELGDSALYLCASSSLTRSTEAFFGQGTRLTVV.

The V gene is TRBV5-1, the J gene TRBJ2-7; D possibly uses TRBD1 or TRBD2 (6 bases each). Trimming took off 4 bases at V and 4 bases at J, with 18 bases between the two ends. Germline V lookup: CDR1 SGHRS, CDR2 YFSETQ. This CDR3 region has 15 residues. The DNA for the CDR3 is TGCGCCAGCAGCCCACAGGGAGGTGTGTCTTACGAGCAGTACTTC. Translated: CASSPQGGVSYEQYF.

The CDR3 bases are TGCGCCAGCAGTGCTAGGGATACGCAGTATTTT. It is translated as CASSARDTQYF. The V gene is TRBV10-1, the J gene TRBJ2-3; the D is unclear. Trimming stripped 4 bases from V and 6 bases from J, with 5 bases between. This CDR3 contains 11 residues. The germline V gene has CDR1 WNHNN and CDR2 SYGVQD (reference sequence).

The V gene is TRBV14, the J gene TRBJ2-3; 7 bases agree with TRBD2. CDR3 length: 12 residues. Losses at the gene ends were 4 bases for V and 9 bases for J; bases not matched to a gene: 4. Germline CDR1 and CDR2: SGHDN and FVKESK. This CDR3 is CASSLSGVTQYF. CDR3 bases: TGTGCCAGCAGCCTAAGCGGGGTAACGCAGTATTTT.

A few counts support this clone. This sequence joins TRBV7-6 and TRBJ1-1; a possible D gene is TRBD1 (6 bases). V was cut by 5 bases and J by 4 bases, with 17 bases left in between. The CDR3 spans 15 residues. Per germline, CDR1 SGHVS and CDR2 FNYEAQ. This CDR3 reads CASSQLQGGGTEAFF. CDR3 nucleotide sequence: TGTGCCAGCAGCCAACTACAGGGTGGGGGCACTGAAGCTTTCTTT.

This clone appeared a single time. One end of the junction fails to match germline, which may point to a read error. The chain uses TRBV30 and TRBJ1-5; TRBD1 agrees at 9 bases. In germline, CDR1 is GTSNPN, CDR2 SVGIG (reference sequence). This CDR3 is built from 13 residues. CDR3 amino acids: CAWGQGSNQSQHF. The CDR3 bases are TGTGCCTGGGGACAGGGGAGCAATCAGTCCCAGCATTTT.

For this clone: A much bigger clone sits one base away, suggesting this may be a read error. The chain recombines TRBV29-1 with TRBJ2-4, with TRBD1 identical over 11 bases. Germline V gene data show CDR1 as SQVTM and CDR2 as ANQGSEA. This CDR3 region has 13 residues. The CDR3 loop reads CGVEGQGEDIQYF. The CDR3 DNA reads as TGCGGCGTTGAGGGACAGGGGGAGGACATTCAGTACTTC.

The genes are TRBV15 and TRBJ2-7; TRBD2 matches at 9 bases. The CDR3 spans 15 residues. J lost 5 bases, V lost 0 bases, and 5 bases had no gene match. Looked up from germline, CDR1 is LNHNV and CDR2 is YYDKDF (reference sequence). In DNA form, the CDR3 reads TGTGCCACCAGCAGAGATCTAGCGGGACGGAACGAGCAGTACTTC. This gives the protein CATSRDLAGRNEQYF.

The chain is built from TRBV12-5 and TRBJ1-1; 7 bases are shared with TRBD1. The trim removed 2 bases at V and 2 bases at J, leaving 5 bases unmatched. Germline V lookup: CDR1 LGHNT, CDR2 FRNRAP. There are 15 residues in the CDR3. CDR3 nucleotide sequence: TGTGCTAGTGGTTTGCCTGGACAGGATAACACTGAAGCTTTCTTT. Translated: CASGLPGQDNTEAFF.

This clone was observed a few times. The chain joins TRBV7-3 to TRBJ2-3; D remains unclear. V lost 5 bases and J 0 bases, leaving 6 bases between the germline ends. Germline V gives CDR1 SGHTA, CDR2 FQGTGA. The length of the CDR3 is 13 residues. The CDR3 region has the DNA TGTGCCAGCAGCCGCGCTAGCACAGATACGCAGTATTTT. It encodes CASSRASTDTQYF.